This T cell receptor beta chain comes out of a study of blood T cells in healthy people across ages. Study-wide findings and caveats: Long-lived donors carried more naive CD4+ cells and greater diversity than aged donors.

Concerning this clonotype: Antigen unknown.

Individuals who donated were healthy Caucasians from Russia aged roughly 6 to 90. This CDR3 is built from 14 residues. The germline V gene has CDR1 SQVTM and CDR2 ANQGSEA. Trimming took off 3 bases at V and 5 bases at J, with 16 bases between the two ends. PCR was performed a second time for 7 to 11 cycles using a sample-barcoded 5' primer and a J-beta primer mix. In TCRdb, the 5' RACE reads were re-called with MiXCR into one record per CDR3 protein. The sample has hundreds of thousands of distinct CDR3 sequences; around 43% are singletons. V usage is TRBV29-1 and J usage is TRBJ1-2, with no clear D. The receptor was derived from a man in his fifties or sixties in good health. The sample comprised blood. This CDR3 is CSVETAVPDYGYTF. As DNA, the CDR3 is TGCAGCGTTGAGACCGCAGTGCCGGATTATGGCTACACCTTC.